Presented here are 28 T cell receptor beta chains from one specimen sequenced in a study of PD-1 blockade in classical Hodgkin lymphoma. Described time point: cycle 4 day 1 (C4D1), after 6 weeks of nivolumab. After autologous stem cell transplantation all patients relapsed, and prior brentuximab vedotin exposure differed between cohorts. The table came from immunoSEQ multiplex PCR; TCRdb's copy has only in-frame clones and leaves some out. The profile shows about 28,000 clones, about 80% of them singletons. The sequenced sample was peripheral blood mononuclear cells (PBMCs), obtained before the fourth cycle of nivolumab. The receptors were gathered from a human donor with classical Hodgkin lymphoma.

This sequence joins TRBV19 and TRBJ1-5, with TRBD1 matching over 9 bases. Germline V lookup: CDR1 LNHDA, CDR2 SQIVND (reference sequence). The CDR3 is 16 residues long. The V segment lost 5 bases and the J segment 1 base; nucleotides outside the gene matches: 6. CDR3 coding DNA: TGTGCCAGTAGTCGTCCGACAGGGGGAAGCAATCAGCCCCAGCATTTT. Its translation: CASSRPTGGSNQPQHF.

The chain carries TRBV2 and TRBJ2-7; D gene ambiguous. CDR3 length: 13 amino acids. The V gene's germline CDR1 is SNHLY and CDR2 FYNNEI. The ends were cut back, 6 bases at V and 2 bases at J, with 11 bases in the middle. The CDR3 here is CASRRTDTYEQYF. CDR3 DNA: TGTGCCAGCAGAAGGACGGATACCTACGAGCAGTACTTC.

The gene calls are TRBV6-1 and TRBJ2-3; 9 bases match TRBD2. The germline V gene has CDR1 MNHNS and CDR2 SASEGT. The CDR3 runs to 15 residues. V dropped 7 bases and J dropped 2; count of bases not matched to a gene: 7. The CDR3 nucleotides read TGTGCCAGCAACCTACTAGCGGGCTACACAGATACGCAGTATTTT. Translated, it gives CASNLLAGYTDTQYF.

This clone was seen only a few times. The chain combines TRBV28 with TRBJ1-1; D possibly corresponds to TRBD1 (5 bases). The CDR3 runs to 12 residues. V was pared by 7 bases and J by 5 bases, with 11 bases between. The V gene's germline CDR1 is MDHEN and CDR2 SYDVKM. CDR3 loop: CASTQGRTEAFF. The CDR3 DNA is TGTGCCAGCACTCAGGGAAGGACTGAAGCTTTCTTT.

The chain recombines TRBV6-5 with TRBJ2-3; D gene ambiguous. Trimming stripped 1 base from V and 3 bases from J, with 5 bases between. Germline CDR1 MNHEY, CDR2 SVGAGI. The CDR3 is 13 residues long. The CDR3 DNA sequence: TGTGCCAGCAGTTACTACTTAACAGATACGCAGTATTTT. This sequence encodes CASSYYLTDTQYF.

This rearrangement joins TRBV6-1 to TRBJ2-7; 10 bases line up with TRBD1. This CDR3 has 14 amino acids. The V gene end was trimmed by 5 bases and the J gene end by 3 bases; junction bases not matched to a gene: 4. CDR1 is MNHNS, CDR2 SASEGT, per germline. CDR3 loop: CASSTTGGYYEQYF. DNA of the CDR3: TGTGCCAGCAGTACGACAGGGGGCTACTACGAGCAGTACTTC.

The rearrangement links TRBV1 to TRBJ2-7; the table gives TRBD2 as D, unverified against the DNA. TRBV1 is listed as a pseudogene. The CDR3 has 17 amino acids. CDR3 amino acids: CTSSQDVSGRGPYEQYF. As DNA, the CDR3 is TGCACCAGCAGCCAAGATGTGAGCGGGAGGGGTCCCTACGAGCAGTACTTC.

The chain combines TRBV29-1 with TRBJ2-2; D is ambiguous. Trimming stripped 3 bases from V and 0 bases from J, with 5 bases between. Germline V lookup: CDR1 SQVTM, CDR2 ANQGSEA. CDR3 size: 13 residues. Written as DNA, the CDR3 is TGCAGCGTTGATTACACGAACACCGGGGAGCTGTTTTTT. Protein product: CSVDYTNTGELFF.

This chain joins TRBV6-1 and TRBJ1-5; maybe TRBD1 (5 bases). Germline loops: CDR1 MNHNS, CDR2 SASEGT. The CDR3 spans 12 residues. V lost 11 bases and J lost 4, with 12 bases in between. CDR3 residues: CASRKGNQPQHF. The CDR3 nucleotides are TGTGCCTCCCGAAAGGGGAATCAGCCCCAGCATTTT.

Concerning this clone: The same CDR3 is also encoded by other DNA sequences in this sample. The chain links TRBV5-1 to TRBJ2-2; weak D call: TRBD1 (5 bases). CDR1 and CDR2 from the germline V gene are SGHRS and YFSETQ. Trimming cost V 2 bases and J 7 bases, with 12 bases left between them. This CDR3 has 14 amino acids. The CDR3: CASSLKGAGGELFF. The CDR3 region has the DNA TGCGCCAGCAGCTTAAAAGGGGCCGGCGGGGAGCTGTTTTTT.

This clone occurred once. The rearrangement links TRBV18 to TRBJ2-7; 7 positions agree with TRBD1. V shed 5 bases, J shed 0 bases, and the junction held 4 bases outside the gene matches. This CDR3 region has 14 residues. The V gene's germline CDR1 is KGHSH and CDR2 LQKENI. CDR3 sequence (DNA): TGTGCCAGCTCATTACAGGGGAGCTCCTACGAGCAGTACTTC. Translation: CASSLQGSSYEQYF.

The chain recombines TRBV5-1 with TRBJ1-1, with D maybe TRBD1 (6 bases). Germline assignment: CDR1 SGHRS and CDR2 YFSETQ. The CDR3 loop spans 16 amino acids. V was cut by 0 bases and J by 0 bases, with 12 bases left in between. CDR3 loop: CASSLVPGAVNTEAFF. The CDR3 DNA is TGCGCCAGCAGCTTGGTCCCGGGGGCGGTGAACACTGAAGCTTTCTTT. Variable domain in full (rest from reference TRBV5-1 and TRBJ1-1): KAGVTQTPRYLIKTRGQQVTLSCSPISGHRSVSWYQQTPGQGLQFLFEYFSETQRNKGNFPGRFSGRQFSNSRSEMNVSTLELGDSALYLCASSLVPGAVNTEAFFGQGTRLTVV.

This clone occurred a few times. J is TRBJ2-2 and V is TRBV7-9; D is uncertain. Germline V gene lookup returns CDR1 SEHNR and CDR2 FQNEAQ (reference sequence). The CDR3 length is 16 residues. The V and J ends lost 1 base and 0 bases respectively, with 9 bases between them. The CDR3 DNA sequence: TGTGCCAGCAGCTTAGGGTGGGGAACGAACACCGGGGAGCTGTTTTTT. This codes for CASSLGWGTNTGELFF.

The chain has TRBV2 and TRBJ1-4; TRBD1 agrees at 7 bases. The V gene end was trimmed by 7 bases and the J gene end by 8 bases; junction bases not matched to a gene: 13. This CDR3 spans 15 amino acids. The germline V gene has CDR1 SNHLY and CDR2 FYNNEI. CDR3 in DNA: TGTGCCAGCACCCCCTTTGACAGGGTTGGAGAAAAACTGTTTTTT. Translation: CASTPFDRVGEKLFF.

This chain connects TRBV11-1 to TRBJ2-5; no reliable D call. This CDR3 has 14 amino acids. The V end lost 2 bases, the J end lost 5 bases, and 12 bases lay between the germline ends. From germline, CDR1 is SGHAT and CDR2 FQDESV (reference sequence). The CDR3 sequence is CASSLFGLPETQYF. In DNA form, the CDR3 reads TGTGCCAGCAGCTTATTTGGTCTACCGGAGACCCAGTACTTC.

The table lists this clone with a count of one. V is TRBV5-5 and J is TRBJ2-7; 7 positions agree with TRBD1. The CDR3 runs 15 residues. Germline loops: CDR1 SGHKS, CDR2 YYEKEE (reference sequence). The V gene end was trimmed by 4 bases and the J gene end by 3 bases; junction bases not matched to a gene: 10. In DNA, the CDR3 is TGTGCCAGCAGCGTCGGGCTGGGACAGCACTACGAGCAGTACTTC. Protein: CASSVGLGQHYEQYF.

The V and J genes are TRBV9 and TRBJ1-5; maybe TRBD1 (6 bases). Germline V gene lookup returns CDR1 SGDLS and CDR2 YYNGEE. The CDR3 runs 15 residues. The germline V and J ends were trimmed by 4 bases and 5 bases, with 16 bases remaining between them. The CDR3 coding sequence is TGTGCCAGCAGCTCTACGGGGGGGCGGGATCAGCCCCAGCATTTT. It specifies CASSSTGGRDQPQHF.

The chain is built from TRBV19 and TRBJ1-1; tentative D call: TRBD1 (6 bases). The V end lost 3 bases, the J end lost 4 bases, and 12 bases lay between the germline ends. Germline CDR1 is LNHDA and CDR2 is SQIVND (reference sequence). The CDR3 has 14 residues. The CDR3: CASSIGGLGTEAFF. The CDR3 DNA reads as TGTGCCAGTAGTATCGGGGGGCTTGGCACTGAAGCTTTCTTT.

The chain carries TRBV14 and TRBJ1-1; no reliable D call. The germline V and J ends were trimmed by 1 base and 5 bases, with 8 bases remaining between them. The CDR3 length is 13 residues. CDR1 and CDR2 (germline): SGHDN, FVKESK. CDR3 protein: CASSQGAKTEAFF. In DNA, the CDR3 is TGTGCCAGCAGCCAAGGGGCAAAGACTGAAGCTTTCTTT. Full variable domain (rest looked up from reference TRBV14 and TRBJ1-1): EAGVTQFPSHSVIEKGQTVTLRCDPISGHDNLYWYRRVMGKEIKFLLHFVKESKQDESGMPNNRFLAERTGGTYSTLKVQPAELEDSGVYFCASSQGAKTEAFFGQGTRLTVV.

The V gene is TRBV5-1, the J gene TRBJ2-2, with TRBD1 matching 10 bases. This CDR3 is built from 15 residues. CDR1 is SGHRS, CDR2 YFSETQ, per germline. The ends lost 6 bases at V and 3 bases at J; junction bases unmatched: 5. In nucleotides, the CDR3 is TGCGCCAGCACCCGGACAGGGGGGGACACCGGGGAGCTGTTTTTT. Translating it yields CASTRTGGDTGELFF.

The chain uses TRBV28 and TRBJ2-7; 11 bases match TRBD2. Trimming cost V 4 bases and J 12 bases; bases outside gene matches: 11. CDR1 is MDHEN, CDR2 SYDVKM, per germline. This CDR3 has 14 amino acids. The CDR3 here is CASSSVAGGPRMYF. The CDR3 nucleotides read TGTGCCAGCAGTTCCGTAGCGGGAGGGCCCCGGATGTACTTC.

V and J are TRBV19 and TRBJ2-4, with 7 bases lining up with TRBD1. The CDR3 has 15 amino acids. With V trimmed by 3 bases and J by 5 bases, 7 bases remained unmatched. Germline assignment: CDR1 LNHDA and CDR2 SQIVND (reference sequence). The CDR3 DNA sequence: TGTGCCAGTAGTATTATCCGGACAGGCCAAAACATTCAGTACTTC. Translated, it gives CASSIIRTGQNIQYF.

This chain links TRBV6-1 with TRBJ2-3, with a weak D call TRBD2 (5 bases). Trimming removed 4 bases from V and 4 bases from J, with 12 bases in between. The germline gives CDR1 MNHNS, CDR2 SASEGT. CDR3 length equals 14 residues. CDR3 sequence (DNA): TGTGCCAGCAGTGTCAGCGGCCGCCCAGATACGCAGTATTTT. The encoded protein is CASSVSGRPDTQYF.

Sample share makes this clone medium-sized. The CDR3 is CASRYTTSGRNQDTQYF. The DNA for the CDR3 is TGTGCCAGCAGGTATACCACTAGCGGGAGAAATCAAGATACGCAGTATTTT. The J gene is TRBJ2-3, the V gene TRBV27, with 11 nucleotides matching TRBD2. The length of the CDR3 is 17 residues. J gave up 5 bases and V 6 bases, and 13 bases lay outside the gene matches. Germline V gives CDR1 MNHEY, CDR2 SMNVEV (reference sequence).

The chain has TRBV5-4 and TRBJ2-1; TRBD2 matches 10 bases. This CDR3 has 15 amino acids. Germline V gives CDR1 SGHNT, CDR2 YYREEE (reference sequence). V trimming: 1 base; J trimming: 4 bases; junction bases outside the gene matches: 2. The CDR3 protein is CASSLTLAGYNEQFF. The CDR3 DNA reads TGTGCCAGCAGCTTGACACTAGCGGGATACAATGAGCAGTTCTTC.

The CDR3 nucleotides are TGTGCCAGCAGTGAATTACTAGCGGGAGTTGGGACAGATACGCAGTATTTT. It encodes CASSELLAGVGTDTQYF. This chain links TRBV6-1 with TRBJ2-3; 11 bases agree with TRBD2. The CDR3 is 17 residues long. V dropped 2 bases and J dropped 3; count of bases not matched to a gene: 7. Germline V lookup: CDR1 MNHNS, CDR2 SASEGT.

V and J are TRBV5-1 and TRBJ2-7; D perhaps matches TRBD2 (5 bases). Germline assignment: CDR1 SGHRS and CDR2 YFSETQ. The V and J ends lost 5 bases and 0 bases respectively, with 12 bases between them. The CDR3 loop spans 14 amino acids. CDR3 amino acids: CASSPAGFSYEQYF. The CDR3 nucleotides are TGCGCCAGCAGTCCGGCGGGTTTCTCCTACGAGCAGTACTTC.

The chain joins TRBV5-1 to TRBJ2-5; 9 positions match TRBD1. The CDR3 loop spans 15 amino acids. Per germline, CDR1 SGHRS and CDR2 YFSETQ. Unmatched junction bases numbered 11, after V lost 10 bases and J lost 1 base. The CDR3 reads CAGSAGTGSQETQYF. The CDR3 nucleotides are TGCGCCGGTTCCGCGGGGACAGGGTCCCAAGAGACCCAGTACTTC.